Below, 7 T cell receptor beta chains from the same sample are listed, as sequenced in a study of T cell responses to AZD1222 COVID-19 vaccine. Repertoires were generated with immunoSEQ multiplex PCR, while TCRdb's copy carries only in-frame clones and drops some. The sample contains some 100,000 clones, about 90% of which appear only once. The sample in question was peripheral blood, obtained 28 days after the second AZD1222 dose. The origin of the receptors is an adult who received the AZD1222 COVID-19 vaccine.

The rearrangement joins TRBV7-2 to TRBJ2-7; 8 positions agree with TRBD2. The CDR3 runs to 17 residues. Per the germline V gene, CDR1 is SGHTA and CDR2 is FQGNSA. The junction had 9 bases not matched to a gene; V was cut back by 1 base and J by 1 base. CDR3 amino acids: CASSLDGGGRLSYEQYF. For the CDR3, the DNA is TGTGCCAGCAGCTTAGATGGCGGGGGGCGCCTTTCCTACGAGCAGTACTTC.

The rearrangement joins TRBV5-1 to TRBJ1-1; 8 bases agree with TRBD1. This CDR3 comprises 14 residues. V shed 3 bases, J shed 5 bases, and the junction held 6 bases outside the gene matches. Germline V lookup: CDR1 SGHRS, CDR2 YFSETQ. The CDR3 loop is CASSSDRGVTEAFF. CDR3 nucleotides: TGCGCCAGCAGCTCCGACAGGGGAGTAACTGAAGCTTTCTTT.

V usage is TRBV18 and J usage is TRBJ1-2; a possible D gene is TRBD1 (5 bases). The CDR3 runs 14 residues. Per germline, CDR1 KGHSH and CDR2 LQKENI. V lost 2 bases and J lost 7, with 14 bases in between. CDR3: CASSPTGVYGGYTF. DNA of the CDR3: TGTGCCAGCTCACCAACAGGTGTGTACGGTGGCTACACCTTC.

The rearrangement joins TRBV6-5 to TRBJ1-1, with 7 bases aligning to TRBD1. The CDR3 spans 14 residues. Unmatched junction bases numbered 8, after V lost 6 bases and J lost 4 bases. Looked up from germline, CDR1 is MNHEY and CDR2 is SVGAGI. CDR3 coding DNA: TGTGCCAGCAGGCTACAGGGGTGGGGCACTGAAGCTTTCTTT. Translated: CASRLQGWGTEAFF.

The chain links TRBV19 to TRBJ2-5; 14 bases are a match to TRBD2. V lost 5 bases, J lost 4 bases, and 3 bases stayed unmatched. CDR1 LNHDA and CDR2 SQIVND come from the germline V gene (reference sequence). This CDR3 comprises 15 residues. This chain's CDR3 is CASSRLAGGPETQYF. CDR3 nucleotide sequence: TGTGCCAGTAGTCGACTAGCGGGGGGGCCAGAGACCCAGTACTTC.

V is TRBV9 and J is TRBJ2-3; 7 bases map to TRBD2. V trimming: 4 bases; J trimming: 0 bases; junction bases outside the gene matches: 14. The CDR3 has 18 residues. Germline V gene sequence: CDR1 SGDLS, CDR2 YYNGEE. The CDR3: CASSPLGGGRASTDTQYF. As DNA, the CDR3 is TGTGCCAGCAGCCCCCTTGGGGGGGGGAGAGCTAGCACAGATACGCAGTATTTT.

The chain carries TRBV10-2 and TRBJ1-6; D unresolved. The CDR3 sequence is 15 residues long. CDR1 and CDR2 from the germline V gene are WSHSY and SAAADI. Trimming left V 0 bases short and J 7 bases short, with 10 bases between. CDR3 sequence: CASSESRQENSPLHF. CDR3 bases: TGCGCCAGCAGTGAGTCGCGGCAGGAAAATTCACCCCTCCACTTT.